This TCR beta chain emerged from a study of PD-1 blockade in classical Hodgkin lymphoma. This clone has just one count. Per germline, CDR1 SGHRS and CDR2 YFSETQ. The CDR3 runs to 14 residues. V lost 2 bases, J lost 1 base, and 9 bases lay in between. Every patient had relapsed following autologous stem cell transplantation, and cohorts differed in brentuximab vedotin exposure. Sequenced by immunoSEQ multiplex PCR; TCRdb stores in-frame clones only, minus some. The sample shows roughly 45,000 clones, approximately 70% of them seen only once. This chain links TRBV5-1 with TRBJ1-1; D is perhaps TRBD1 (6 bases). The sequencing here drew on peripheral blood mononuclear cells (PBMCs), taken before the second cycle of nivolumab. This TCR was sampled from a human donor with classical Hodgkin lymphoma. CDR3 sequence reads: CASSFGGQNTEAFF. The CDR3 DNA follows: TGCGCCAGCAGCTTCGGGGGGCAGAACACTGAAGCTTTCTTT.